One sample yielded the 30 T cell receptor beta chains listed below, sequenced in a study of blood T cell repertoires in COVID-19. TCRdb's table, derived via immunoSEQ multiplex PCR, lists solely in-frame clones and lacks some. The top ten clones hold 2% to 3% of a sample with about 100,000 clones, around 85% of them seen once. Sequencing was carried out using PBMCs or T cells enriched from blood (not recorded which). The receptors come from a woman aged 50 to 60 who had recovered from COVID-19.

As concerns this clone: An end of the junction does not agree with germline; a read error may underlie this. J is TRBJ1-4 and V is TRBV11-2, with D tentatively TRBD1 (6 bases). In germline, CDR1 is SGHAT, CDR2 FQNNGV. The CDR3 has 14 amino acids. As DNA, the CDR3 is TGTGCCAGCAGCGTAGACCCCAGGGGTTCAAAACTGTTTTTT. The encoded protein is CASSVDPRGSKLFF.

The chain is built from TRBV7-9 and TRBJ2-7; 13 nucleotides match TRBD2. Per germline, CDR1 SEHNR and CDR2 FQNEAQ (reference sequence). V lost 1 base to trimming and J lost 6 bases; unmatched junction nucleotides: 9. This CDR3 is 17 amino acids long. CDR3 sequence reads: CASSLVSWGTSGTEQYF. Written as DNA, the CDR3 is TGTGCCAGCAGCTTAGTCTCTTGGGGGACTAGCGGGACCGAGCAGTACTTC.

In its sample, this clone was seen once. The chain combines TRBV7-3 with TRBJ2-3; possible D gene TRBD1, 6 bases. This CDR3 has 15 amino acids. Trimming left V 5 bases short and J 6 bases short, with 18 bases between. The germline V gene encodes CDR1 SGHTA and CDR2 FQGTGA. This chain's CDR3 is CASSGQRGIADTQYF. CDR3 sequence (DNA): TGTGCCAGCAGCGGCCAAAGGGGGATTGCGGATACGCAGTATTTT.

The rearrangement uses TRBV28 and TRBJ2-7; TRBD2 is a possible D gene (5 bases). The germline V gene has CDR1 MDHEN and CDR2 SYDVKM. CDR3 length: 15 residues. Trimming pared 2 bases from V and 0 bases from J, leaving 11 bases between. The CDR3 nucleotides are TGTGCCAGCAGTTTACCGGGGAAGAGCTCCTACGAGCAGTACTTC. Translation: CASSLPGKSSYEQYF.

The chain uses TRBV28 and TRBJ2-1, with 9 bases matching TRBD2. This CDR3 is 16 amino acids long. J lost 7 bases, V lost 2 bases, and 9 bases had no gene match. Germline V gene lookup returns CDR1 MDHEN and CDR2 SYDVKM. The CDR3 here is CASSLISLAGKNEQFF. CDR3 sequence (DNA): TGTGCCAGCAGTTTAATTTCCCTAGCGGGGAAAAATGAGCAGTTCTTC.

The V call is TRBV19, the J call TRBJ1-1; 7 nucleotides align to TRBD1. The germline gives CDR1 LNHDA, CDR2 SQIVND (reference sequence). Germline trimming cut 5 bases from V and 0 bases from J; bases unmatched to any gene: 12. The CDR3 length is 17 residues. CDR3 sequence (DNA): TGTGCCAGTAGTCCGAATGCCGGGACAGCTTTGAACACTGAAGCTTTCTTT. This sequence encodes CASSPNAGTALNTEAFF.

The chain links TRBV4-1 to TRBJ2-1, with 10 bases fitting TRBD1. CDR1 is MGHRA and CDR2 is YSYEKL in the germline V gene. Trimming at V came to 3 bases and at J to 2 bases, leaving 19 bases not matched to a gene. The CDR3 runs 21 residues. The CDR3 sequence is CASSHLLGRDRGYEPYNEQFF. The CDR3 DNA sequence: TGCGCCAGCAGCCACCTTCTTGGCCGGGACAGGGGATATGAGCCCTACAATGAGCAGTTCTTC.

The chain combines TRBV9 with TRBJ2-3; D uncertain. This CDR3 is built from 12 residues. The V gene's germline CDR1 is SGDLS and CDR2 YYNGEE. The V end lost 3 bases, the J end lost 3 bases, and 5 bases lay between the germline ends. The CDR3 region has the DNA TGTGCCAGCAGCGAACTAACAGATACGCAGTATTTT. This sequence encodes CASSELTDTQYF.

A single count supports this clone. This rearrangement joins TRBV29-1 to TRBJ2-7; D perhaps matches TRBD2 (5 bases). The CDR3 is 12 residues long. Trimming removed 6 bases from V and 5 bases from J, with 14 bases in between. Germline V lookup: CDR1 SQVTM, CDR2 ANQGSEA. DNA of the CDR3: TGCAGCGTCCAACGGGGAGTCGACGAGCAGTACTTC. Protein: CSVQRGVDEQYF.

This chain links TRBV19 with TRBJ2-7; 8 positions match TRBD2. CDR1 and CDR2 from the germline V gene are LNHDA and SQIVND (reference sequence). Trimming removed 0 bases from V and 4 bases from J; junction bases left unmatched: 5. The CDR3 runs to 15 residues. CDR3 bases: TGTGCCAGTAGTATAGACAGGAGCGGGAGTTACGAGCAGTACTTC. Translating it yields CASSIDRSGSYEQYF.

This chain joins TRBV20-1 and TRBJ1-2; no clear D gene. This CDR3 contains 11 residues. Germline V gene data show CDR1 as DFQATT and CDR2 as SNEGSKA (reference sequence). Trimming left V 1 base short and J 8 bases short, with 8 bases between. The CDR3 region has the DNA TGCAGTGCTAGAGTCCGGGAGGGCTACACCTTC. Translated, it gives CSARVREGYTF.

The chain carries TRBV19 and TRBJ1-2; 8 bases line up with TRBD1. Germline CDR1 LNHDA, CDR2 SQIVND (reference sequence). The length of the CDR3 is 17 residues. J lost 5 bases, V lost 3 bases, and 14 bases had no gene match. The CDR3 DNA sequence: TGTGCCAGTAGTATCGGACAGGGAAGGTTGGGAGGTTATGGCTACACCTTC. Encoded protein: CASSIGQGRLGGYGYTF.

This sequence joins TRBV24-1 and TRBJ2-2; no clear D gene. Per the germline V gene, CDR1 is KGHDR and CDR2 is SFDVKD. This CDR3 is built from 13 residues. V lost 7 bases and J lost 4, with 9 bases in between. In DNA form, the CDR3 reads TGTGCCACCAGCTTAATGTCCACCGGGGAGCTGTTTTTT. Residues: CATSLMSTGELFF.

V is TRBV7-2 and J is TRBJ2-1; 7 bases line up with TRBD2. The CDR3 spans 17 residues. In germline, CDR1 is SGHTA, CDR2 FQGNSA. Losses at the gene ends were 5 bases for V and 2 bases for J; bases not matched to a gene: 12. The CDR3 loop is CASSPREASATYNEQFF. The CDR3 nucleotides read TGTGCCAGCAGCCCCCGGGAGGCTAGCGCGACCTACAATGAGCAGTTCTTC.

This rearrangement joins TRBV15 to TRBJ1-5; D is perhaps TRBD1 (5 bases). This CDR3 comprises 13 residues. Trimming left V 3 bases short and J 3 bases short, with 6 bases between. Germline V gene lookup returns CDR1 LNHNV and CDR2 YYDKDF (reference sequence). CDR3 sequence reads: CATSSRDNQPQHF. DNA for the CDR3: TGTGCCACCAGCAGCAGGGACAATCAGCCCCAGCATTTT.

The CDR3 reads CASSKYHRWGYEKLFF. The CDR3 coding sequence is TGTGCCAGCAGCAAATACCACCGATGGGGCTATGAAAAACTGTTTTTT. V is TRBV21-1 and J is TRBJ1-4; the listed D gene, TRBD1, was not tested against the DNA. TRBV21-1 is an annotated pseudogene. This CDR3 comprises 16 residues.

The chain recombines TRBV24-1 with TRBJ1-2, with unresolved D. This CDR3 spans 13 amino acids. Germline loops: CDR1 KGHDR, CDR2 SFDVKD. Trimming removed 0 bases from V and 2 bases from J, with 3 bases in between. As DNA, the CDR3 is TGTGCCACCAGTGATTTGCCGAACTATGGCTACACCTTC. It translates to CATSDLPNYGYTF.

The rearrangement links TRBV7-3 to TRBJ2-1, with D hard to call. Per the germline V gene, CDR1 is SGHTA and CDR2 is FQGTGA. The V and J ends lost 1 base and 0 bases respectively, with 7 bases between them. The CDR3 sequence is 15 residues long. The CDR3 region is CASSLNPSSYNEQFF. The CDR3 nucleotides read TGTGCCAGCAGCTTAAATCCGAGCTCCTACAATGAGCAGTTCTTC. The variable domain in full, with the rest retrieved from reference TRBV7-3 and TRBJ2-1, is GAGVSQTPSNKVTEKGKYVELRCDPISGHTALYWYRQSLGQGPEFLIYFQGTGAADDSGLPNDRFFAVRPEGSVSTLKIQRTERGDSAVYLCASSLNPSSYNEQFFGPGTRLTVL.

The CDR3 sequence is CAWGGDRGREKLFF. In DNA, the CDR3 is TGTGCCTGGGGAGGGGACAGGGGGCGTGAAAAACTGTTTTTT. The rearrangement uses TRBV30 and TRBJ1-4; 12 bases align to TRBD1. V gave up 5 bases and J gave up 7 bases; unmatched junction bases: 5. This CDR3 is built from 14 residues. The germline V gene encodes CDR1 GTSNPN and CDR2 SVGIG (reference sequence).

The genes are TRBV19 and TRBJ2-1; 10 positions agree with TRBD2. CDR3 length: 16 amino acids. Germline loops: CDR1 LNHDA, CDR2 SQIVND (reference sequence). J gave up 0 bases and V 7 bases, and 6 bases lay outside the gene matches. The CDR3 loop is CASTGLAPSSYNEQFF. DNA of the CDR3: TGTGCCAGTACGGGACTAGCGCCGAGCTCCTACAATGAGCAGTTCTTC.

This clone was observed a single time. This chain connects TRBV4-1 to TRBJ2-7; 9 bases map to TRBD1. The V and J ends lost 2 bases and 0 bases, in that order; junction bases with no gene match: 5. CDR1 is MGHRA and CDR2 is YSYEKL in the germline V gene. The CDR3 loop spans 16 amino acids. For the CDR3, the DNA is TGCGCCAGCAGCCAAACCACAGGGGGCGCCTCCTACGAGCAGTACTTC. This encodes CASSQTTGGASYEQYF.

This rearrangement joins TRBV5-1 to TRBJ1-2; a possible D gene is TRBD1 (6 bases). V gave up 1 base and J gave up 3 bases, with 10 bases separating them. CDR3 length equals 14 residues. Germline CDR1 reads SGHRS; CDR2 reads YFSETQ. The chain's CDR3 is CASSLPSGDYGYTF. The CDR3 nucleotides are TGCGCCAGCAGCTTGCCGTCAGGGGACTATGGCTACACCTTC.

The genes are TRBV11-2 and TRBJ2-2; tentative D call: TRBD2 (6 bases). V dropped 5 bases and J dropped 5 bases, with 15 bases sitting between them. CDR3 length: 15 amino acids. CDR1 SGHAT and CDR2 FQNNGV come from the germline V gene. The CDR3 DNA is TGTGCCAGCAGCCCGGACTATTCGTGGACCGGGGAGCTGTTTTTT. This sequence encodes CASSPDYSWTGELFF.

This chain links TRBV28 with TRBJ1-3; the D is unclear. Trimming stripped 5 bases from V and 4 bases from J, with 9 bases between. The germline V gene encodes CDR1 MDHEN and CDR2 SYDVKM. This CDR3 has 13 residues. The CDR3 loop is CASSLRGGNTIYF. CDR3 coding DNA: TGTGCCAGCAGTCTTCGAGGGGGAAACACCATATATTTT.

The chain carries TRBV30 and TRBJ1-5, with 9 bases aligning to TRBD1. The CDR3 runs 14 residues. J gave up 7 bases and V 5 bases, and 9 bases lay outside the gene matches. Germline V gives CDR1 GTSNPN, CDR2 SVGIG (reference sequence). CDR3 protein: CAWARNRGQQPQHF. The DNA of the CDR3 is TGTGCCTGGGCCCGGAACAGGGGGCAGCAGCCCCAGCATTTT.

V is TRBV13 and J is TRBJ2-5; TRBD1 agrees at 7 bases. The germline V gene has CDR1 PRHDT and CDR2 FYEKMQ (reference sequence). The CDR3 runs to 16 residues. V dropped 2 bases and J dropped 5; count of bases not matched to a gene: 11. The CDR3 DNA is TGTGCCAGCAGCTTATTCAGGGACAGTCGTACGGAGACCCAGTACTTC. Amino acids: CASSLFRDSRTETQYF.

The chain joins TRBV7-9 to TRBJ2-1; TRBD2 aligns across 10 bases. V shed 5 bases and J 1 base; nucleotides not matched to a gene: 8. This CDR3 is built from 17 residues. The germline gives CDR1 SEHNR, CDR2 FQNEAQ (reference sequence). The DNA of the CDR3 is TGTGCCAGCAGCCCAGGACTAGCGGCGATATCCTACAATGAGCAGTTCTTC. This encodes CASSPGLAAISYNEQFF.

The chain uses TRBV18 and TRBJ1-5, with 9 positions matching TRBD1. The CDR3 is 20 amino acids. J was trimmed by 6 bases and V by 4 bases; bases with no gene match: 22. Looked up from germline, CDR1 is KGHSH and CDR2 is LQKENI. In DNA, the CDR3 is TGTGCCAGCTCACTCACGGGGAGCTCAACCGGGACAGGGATGCGTCAGCCCCAGCATTTT. It yields the protein CASSLTGSSTGTGMRQPQHF.

The V call is TRBV5-1, the J call TRBJ1-2, with D possibly TRBD1 on 5 matching bases. Germline V gene lookup returns CDR1 SGHRS and CDR2 YFSETQ. Trimming took off 2 bases at V and 6 bases at J, with 11 bases between the two ends. The CDR3 length is 13 residues. CDR3 bases: TGCGCCAGCAGCTTCCAGGGCGCAGATGGCTACACCTTC. Protein sequence: CASSFQGADGYTF.

The rearrangement uses TRBV7-3 and TRBJ2-1, with TRBD2 matching 13 bases. The V gene's germline CDR1 is SGHTA and CDR2 FQGTGA. The V segment lost 5 bases and the J segment 8 bases; nucleotides outside the gene matches: 6. The CDR3 is 15 residues long. CDR3 amino acids: CASSTGLAGLYEQFF. The DNA of the CDR3 is TGTGCCAGCAGCACGGGACTAGCGGGGCTCTATGAGCAGTTCTTC.